The rows below give T cell receptor beta chains drawn from one sample of a study of blood T cell repertoires in COVID-19. Clones were sequenced by immunoSEQ multiplex PCR, and TCRdb holds only the in-frame ones, with some missing. The sample holds about 330,000 clones, approximately 88% seen once. The sequencing sample was made of PBMCs or T cells enriched from blood (not recorded which). These receptors originate from a man aged 30 to 39 who had recovered from COVID-19. The CDR3 runs from the conserved cysteine through the conserved F or W. The D gene is left open where the match is weak. Clone size is stated in some rows and not others, as once, few, many or a class when expanded.

clone_size	d_call	v_call	j_call	cdr3_nt	cdr3_aa
NA	NA	TRBV6-6	TRBJ1-1	TGTGCCAGCAGGGCGACGGAGGTGTTTCCTGAAGCTTTCTTT	CASRATEVFPEAFF
NA	NA	TRBV27	TRBJ2-3	TGTGCCAGCAGTCCACTTGCCCCTCCAGATACGCAGTATTTT	CASSPLAPPDTQYF
once	NA	TRBV6-5	TRBJ2-1	TGTGCCAGCAGTAATTTATTTGAGCAGTTCTTC	CASSNLFEQFF
once	TRBD1	TRBV25-1	TRBJ1-4	TGTGCCAGCAGGTCCGGGACAGATGAAAAACTGTTTTTT	CASRSGTDEKLFF
NA	TRBD1	TRBV2	TRBJ1-1	TGTGCCAGCAGGACCGGGACAGGTCTTTCTGAAGCTTTCTTT	CASRTGTGLSEAFF
NA	TRBD2	TRBV11-3	TRBJ2-7	TGTGCCAGCAGCTTAGTCGCGGGGGGGCGAAGTGAGCAGTACTTC	CASSLVAGGRSEQYF
NA	TRBD1	TRBV5-4	TRBJ2-7	TGTGCCAGCAGCTTGGCCAAAACAGGGGGCGCCGAGCAGTACTTC	CASSLAKTGGAEQYF
few	TRBD1	TRBV11-1	TRBJ2-7	TGTGCCAGCCGCGACATGACAGGGTCCTACGAGCAGTACTTC	CASRDMTGSYEQYF
NA	NA	TRBV6-5	TRBJ1-5	TGTGCCAGCAGGGACAGCAACGGCCAGCCCCAGCATTTT	CASRDSNGQPQHF
NA	NA	TRBV5-6	TRBJ1-3	TGTGCCACCTCCTACAAGGGGCTCGGAAACACCATATATTTT	CATSYKGLGNTIYF
NA	TRBD1	TRBV7-8	TRBJ1-5	TGTGCCAGCAGCTTAGCGCTACGGACAGGATATAGCAATCAGCCCCAGCATTTT	CASSLALRTGYSNQPQHF
NA	NA	TRBV5-1	TRBJ2-5	TGCGCCAGCAGCTGGACCGGCGACAGACAAGAGACCCAGTACTTC	CASSWTGDRQETQYF
NA	NA	TRBV10-3	TRBJ1-6	TGTGCCATCACTGCAGGGGCCTCCTATAATTCACCCCTCCACTTT	CAITAGASYNSPLHF
once	NA	TRBV25-1	TRBJ2-3	TGTGCCAGCAGGGACTTTTCTAGCACAGATACGCAGTATTTT	CASRDFSSTDTQYF
NA	NA	TRBV27	TRBJ1-6	TGTGCCAGCAGTTTCGGAGATTCACCCCTCCACTTT	CASSFGDSPLHF
NA	NA	TRBV12-2	TRBJ1-6	TGTGCAAGTCGCCCCGAAGGTCCGGAGGGTAGTTGTAATTCACCCCTCCACTTT	CASRPEGPEGSCNSPLHF
NA	NA	TRBV7-3	TRBJ2-7	TGTGCCAGCAGCTTAAATCCCCTAGGTCTATGGTACGAGCAGTACTTC	CASSLNPLGLWYEQYF
few	TRBD2	TRBV7-3	TRBJ2-3	TGTGCCAGCAGCAGACTAGCGGGGTACACAGATACGCAGTATTTT	CASSRLAGYTDTQYF
NA	NA	TRBV5-1	TRBJ1-2	TGCGCCAGCAGCTTCGAGGAGGGATATGGCTACACCTTC	CASSFEEGYGYTF
NA	NA	TRBV28	TRBJ1-6	TGTGCCAGCGATACAGGGTTCGGTTCACCCCTCCACTTT	CASDTGFGSPLHF
NA	TRBD1	TRBV19	TRBJ2-3	TGTGCCAGTAGTCTCAGGACAGGGGGGACAGATACGCAGTATTTT	CASSLRTGGTDTQYF
NA	NA	TRBV18	TRBJ2-5	TGTGCCAGCTCGCGGGCGTATTCGGAGACCCAGTACTTC	CASSRAYSETQYF
NA	NA	TRBV7-8	TRBJ2-5	TGTGCCAGCAGCAACGGACACCGTTCGCAAGAGACCCAGTACTTC	CASSNGHRSQETQYF
NA	NA	TRBV27	TRBJ2-7	TGTGCCAGCAGAGGACTTAGTCGGGCCGAGCAGTACTTC	CASRGLSRAEQYF
NA	TRBD1	TRBV7-9	TRBJ1-1	TGTGCCAGCAGCTTAGGCTCAGGGGGCGAAACTGAAGCTTTCTTT	CASSLGSGGETEAFF
NA	TRBD1	TRBV7-9	TRBJ1-4	TGTGCCAGCAGCTCTGACAGGGGAGAGGCTAATGAAAAACTGTTTTTT	CASSSDRGEANEKLFF
NA	NA	TRBV5-1	TRBJ2-2	TGCGCCAGCAGCTTCGGCGGGGCTGGCGGGGAGCTGTTTTTT	CASSFGGAGGELFF
NA	NA	TRBV28	TRBJ2-1	TGTGCCAGCAGTTTACGGGGATACAATGAGCAGTTCTTC	CASSLRGYNEQFF
NA	TRBD1	TRBV6-2/TRBV6-3	TRBJ2-3	TGTGCCAGCAGTTACCGGGACAGAAGCTTATATTTT	CASSYRDRSLYF
NA	TRBD2	TRBV6-5	TRBJ2-7	TGTGCCAGCAGTTACAGCGGGGGGGCCCCTCGGGAGCAGTACTTC	CASSYSGGAPREQYF
NA	NA	TRBV12-3/TRBV12-4	TRBJ2-7	TGTGCCAGCAGCTCAGACAGCTACGAGCAGTACTTC	CASSSDSYEQYF
NA	NA	TRBV7-8	TRBJ1-4	TGTGCCAGCAGCTTCAAAGGGGGGGGTGAAAAACTGTTTTTT	CASSFKGGGEKLFF
NA	NA	TRBV28	TRBJ2-1	TGTGCCAGCAGTTTAATCCCCAGTACCTACAATGAGCAGTTCTTC	CASSLIPSTYNEQFF
once	NA	TRBV2	TRBJ2-1	TGTGCCAGCAAGGGGACTTCGTACAATGAGCAGTTCTTC	CASKGTSYNEQFF
NA	TRBD1	TRBV30	TRBJ1-5	TGTGCCTGGAGTGCTCCGGGACAGGGGTACAATCAGCCCCAGCATTTT	CAWSAPGQGYNQPQHF
NA	TRBD2	TRBV3-1/TRBV3-2	TRBJ2-4	TGTGCCAGCAGCCCGCTAGCGGGGGGAAAAAACATTCAGTACTTC	CASSPLAGGKNIQYF
NA	NA	TRBV4-2	TRBJ2-3	TGTGCCAGCAGCCAAGATTCCAGAGATACGCAGTATTTT	CASSQDSRDTQYF
NA	NA	TRBV27	TRBJ1-1	TGTGCCAGCTCGTACAGCGGTTCGAGCACTGAAGCTTTCTTT	CASSYSGSSTEAFF
NA	NA	TRBV14	TRBJ2-1	TGTGCCAGCAGCCAAGATCTCAGGGCTGAGCAGTTCTTC	CASSQDLRAEQFF
few	NA	TRBV28	TRBJ2-7	TGTGCCAGCGGGGAGCTCGGATCCTACGAGCAGTACTTC	CASGELGSYEQYF
once	NA	TRBV30	TRBJ1-4	TGTGCCTGGAGTCTACAGCCACTTAATGAAAAACTGTTTTTT	CAWSLQPLNEKLFF
few	NA	TRBV7-9	TRBJ2-3	TGTGCCAGCAGCTTCGGCACAGATACGCAGTATTTT	CASSFGTDTQYF
NA	NA	TRBV15	TRBJ1-5	TGTGCCACCAGGCTATCCACGGGGGGGCCCCAGCATTTT	CATRLSTGGPQHF
NA	NA	TRBV10-2	TRBJ2-7	TGCGCCAGCAGTGAGTCTAAGAGCTCCTACGAGCAGTACTTC	CASSESKSSYEQYF
NA	NA	TRBV27	TRBJ2-1	TGTGCCAGCAGTTCAGGGGATGAGCAGTTCTTC	CASSSGDEQFF
NA	TRBD2	TRBV4-1	TRBJ2-1	TGCGCCAGCAGCCAAGCGAGCGGGGGGGCCGGTAAGGATGAGCAGTTCTTC	CASSQASGGAGKDEQFF
NA	NA	TRBV19	TRBJ1-5	TGTGCCAGTAGTATAGGGGGCGGGGGTCAGCCCCAGCATTTT	CASSIGGGGQPQHF
NA	TRBD1	TRBV19	TRBJ1-2	TGTGCCAGTAGCCGGGCGACAGGGGACGGATCTAACTATGGCTACACCTTC	CASSRATGDGSNYGYTF
NA	NA	TRBV2	TRBJ2-7	TGTGCCAGCAGTGAGGGGCGAGGTTCCTACGAGCAGTACTTC	CASSEGRGSYEQYF
NA	TRBD1	TRBV11-1	TRBJ2-7	TGTGCCAGCAGCGGGACAGGGACTTCCTACGAGCAGTACTTC	CASSGTGTSYEQYF
NA	NA	TRBV6-5	TRBJ2-7	TGTGCCAGCAGGCAGGACGAGCAGTACTTC	CASRQDEQYF
NA	TRBD1	TRBV5-1	TRBJ2-7	TGCGCCAGCAGCTTGTTCACAGGGGGCTACGAGCAGTACTTC	CASSLFTGGYEQYF
NA	TRBD1	TRBV19	TRBJ1-3	TGTGCCAGTAGTACCGGGACAGTAGGAAACACCATATATTTT	CASSTGTVGNTIYF
NA	NA	TRBV5-1	TRBJ1-6	TGCGCCAGCCGAGGTGGGGCAGAACCCAATTCACCCCTCCACTTT	CASRGGAEPNSPLHF
NA	NA	TRBV11-2	TRBJ1-3	TGTGCCAGCAGCCTCCGACAGCGCTCTGGAAACACCATATATTTT	CASSLRQRSGNTIYF
NA	NA	TRBV6-5	TRBJ1-1	TGTGCCAGCAGTCAGGGGATTGAAGCTTTCTTT	CASSQGIEAFF
few	TRBD1	TRBV6-1	TRBJ1-4	TGTGCCAGCAGTGAAGGGACAGGGGTTGAAAAACTGTTTTTT	CASSEGTGVEKLFF
NA	NA	TRBV5-4	TRBJ1-4	TGTGCCAGCAGCAGCCGACAGGTGAATGATGAAAAACTGTTTTTT	CASSSRQVNDEKLFF